This T cell receptor beta chain was identified during a study of identical twins (dated by TCRdb to the mid-2010s). About the investigation overall: To test whether fetal clonotypes persist, the study used deep sequencing on TCR alpha and beta repertoires from monozygotic twins, unrelated adults of various ages, and cord blood. Replicate twin experiments were performed at different times using different library preparation protocols to rule out contamination. Broad study findings and their caveats: In monozygotic twins, recombination models systematically underestimated out-of-frame TCR alpha sharing, but the models matched the sharing seen between unrelated individuals. Zero-insertion analyses could be partly confounded by invariant T cells such as MAIT and iNKT, though diverse VJ usage argued against such confounding for most clonotypes. Because the same donors could not be followed over many years, conclusions were based on cross-sectional statistical analysis. Compared with coincidental sharing between unrelated individuals, out-of-frame TCR alpha sequences shared between twins had an excess of sequences with low generation probability. Excess twin sharing in beta out-of-frame sequences was weaker because fewer shared sequences lowered the signal-to-noise ratio. Fewer insertions were carried by abundant cord blood beta clonotypes, a similar but weaker trend appeared in young adult naive repertoires, and no such trend appeared in memory repertoires.

A few counts support this clonotype. The antigen it recognizes is unknown. Base qualities are not provided; no much larger clone lies one nucleotide away. Only healthy Caucasian donors were included. The twin cohort comprised three pairs of female monozygotic twins, all aged roughly 18 to 30 years. Peripheral blood mononuclear cells were used as the source from which RNA for TCR libraries was isolated. Based on the germline V gene, the CDR1 and CDR2 sequences are MNHEY and SVGEGT. The CDR3 has 11 amino acids, counting the end cysteine and phenylalanine. CDR3 DNA only is kept here, 33 bases in frame from base 1. V lost 6 bases and J lost 10 bases; the stretch between them is 12 bases long. Libraries were prepared through 5' RACE. Instrument used: Illumina HiSeq 2000. A universal primer binding site was added through template switching, and the final cDNA carried a unique molecular identifier so that TCR cDNA molecules could be counted accurately. Specific primers in the conserved constant-segment region were used to synthesize first-strand cDNA for TCR alpha and beta chains. To control for contamination, each cDNA library was double barcoded with a SMART-Mk sample barcode plus Illumina barcodes. TruSeq adapter sequences, together with Illumina sample barcodes, were added in two successive PCR steps. The TCR alpha and beta cDNA libraries were sequenced on the Illumina HiSeq platform using custom primers. Under the source paper's analysis protocol: Unique molecular identifiers were extracted from raw reads with MiGEC, and CDR3 positions were determined with MiXCR. For each individual, recombination models were inferred using an EM algorithm with the repgenHMM and IGoR tools. The analysis of shared clonotypes was done with the tcR package in R, with sharing normalized by the product of cloneset sizes. Out-of-frame nonproductive sequences were analyzed to study raw recombination free of thymic and clonal selection effects. Using fastp at Q25 and MiXCR, TCRdb reprocessed the public reads and kept productive beta chains. Every entry covers one CDR3 protein and lists the most common genes and DNA from its rows. What appears here as the V and J calls and clone size reflects TCRdb's work, not the paper's. A total of roughly 770,000 distinct CDR3 sequences appear in this sample, around a sixth of them only once. Together, the top ten hold 13% of the sample.

This sample was shared with a second study, whose subject was T cells expressing NK-cell markers. From the second report: TCR beta-chain repertoires were profiled in sorted CD3+CD56+NKG2C+, CD3+CD56+NKG2C- and CD3+CD56-NKG2C+ T-cell subsets from roughly eight donors. Of the eight sequenced donors, seven were found to be HCMV-seropositive and one was found to be HCMV-seronegative. To restrict sorting to alphabetaTCR-expressing T cells, an anti-gammadeltaTCR antibody was added in several experiments. For five or six donors, the dominant CD3+CD56+NKG2C+ clonotypes were among the top 10 CD8+ clonotypes and accounted for roughly 1.0-8% of CD8+ T cells. Those dominant clonotypes were again the most abundant among CD3+CD56-NKG2C+ cells in a handful of donors, at about 28.3-60.1%. Whether the expanded NKG2C-expressing T cell clones were specific for HCMV antigens remained unclear. The eight sequenced donors were randomly selected healthy volunteers, three men and five women. HCMV serostatus was determined by detecting HCMV-specific IgG in serum with a commercial ELISA kit. For about 6 donors, unsorted PBMC were also used to sequence bulk peripheral blood T-cell repertoires. MIGEC was used to demultiplex reads and group reads by UMI, and MiTCR was used to assemble and quantify clonotypes. To remove erroneous sequences, TCR cDNA sequences were retained only when supported by two or more reads. Downstream repertoire analysis used the tcR package, and clonotypes were matched across fractions by CDR3 nucleotide sequence plus V segment. VDJmatch was used to annotate antigen specificity against VDJdb, with one amino acid substitution in CDR3 allowed.

The chain is encoded by TRBV6-2 or TRBV6-3 joined to TRBJ1-2; the D gene cannot be named for sure. This TCR was recovered from a woman under 30 in good health. Sequencing was done on a sample of PBMCs. The encoded CDR3 is CASSYTTDYTF. The sequenced DNA is TGTGCCAGCAGCTATACAACAGACTACACCTTC.